This TCR beta chain was obtained from a study of blood T cells in healthy people across ages. Sample donors were healthy Caucasian individuals that came from Russia, aged 6 to 90. Primers used in a second PCR of roughly 7 to 12 cycles were a sample-barcoded 5' primer and a J-beta primer mix. MiXCR, run by TCRdb on the 5' RACE reads, gives a single entry per CDR3 protein. The sample has 1.5 million or so distinct CDR3 sequences, roughly 40% seen once. In this sample, this clonotype turned up a few times. CDR3 size: 12 residues. The germline gives CDR1 SQVTM, CDR2 ANQGSEA. V gave up 4 bases and J gave up 5 bases, with 10 bases separating them.

The receptor was derived from a woman aged 18-30 years in good health. Sequenced input: blood. V gene TRBV29-1 combines with J gene TRBJ2-3; D might be TRBD2 (5 bases). In DNA, the CDR3 is TGCAGCGTTGGTGGGAGTGAAGATACGCAGTATTTT. Translating it yields CSVGGSEDTQYF.